This TCR beta chain was recovered during a study of cytomegalovirus exposure and HLA in healthy donors. The CDR3 has 14 amino acids. The germline V gene has CDR1 LGHNA and CDR2 YNFKEQ. Study-wide findings and caveats: Investigators reported some 150 TCR beta chains as tied to cytomegalovirus.

This clone was counted a single time. What it recognizes is unknown. Its ends do not fully match the called genes, so a read error is possible. The validation cohort, a group of some 120 subjects, included the donors and was separate from the approximately 650-subject first cohort. Profiling relied on immunoSEQ multiplex PCR, and the TCRdb table lists in-frame clones only, not all of them. The data contain fewer than 200,000 clones, 85% to 90% of them singletons. This receptor was obtained from a woman in her twenties or thirties in good health and CMV-seronegative. This chain uses TRBV4-2 with TRBJ2-1; TRBD2 might be the D (5 bases). Sequencing was carried out using PBMCs. The chain's CDR3 is CASSPPGIAPGRIF. CDR3 DNA: TGTGCCAGCAGCCCGCCCGGGATAGCTCCCGGTCGAATCTTC.